This TCR beta chain was sequenced during a study of metastatic and nonmetastatic thyroid tumors. Notes on the study in general: In both blood and tumor samples, TCR beta diversity was reported significantly higher for malignant than benign nodules.

CDR1 and CDR2 from the germline V gene are DFQATT and SNEGSKA (reference sequence). Trimming shortened V by 5 bases and J by 7 bases, and 14 bases separated the two germline ends. The CDR3 spans 13 residues. Through MiXCR, TCRdb re-clonotyped the PCR reads. The data contain roughly 90,000 clones, more than 13% of them singletons. Patients were all untreated before their thyroid surgery. As concerns this clone: Its antigen remains unidentified. This may stem from a read error, because a much larger clone lies one nucleotide away. Other DNA sequences in the same sample also yield this CDR3.

The TCR was taken from a female donor with papillary thyroid cancer or a benign thyroid nodule (not recorded which). Some clones in this sample may be carry-over from other donors' samples. Sequencing input: blood. The chain recombines TRBV20-1 with TRBJ1-4; a possible D gene is TRBD1 (5 bases). The CDR3 DNA reads as TGCAGTGCTCCCCCCGGGAGGGGTGAAAAACTGTTTTTT. This translates into CSAPPGRGEKLFF.